There are a few counts of the clone carrying this T cell receptor (beta chain). This entry belongs to a study of blood T cell repertoires in COVID-19. At the level of the study: T cells, B-cell-depleted T cells, or PBMCs supplied cDNA or gDNA.

In the original processing: Estimation of nucleated cell counts relied on the amplification of reference gene primers. Generated by immunoSEQ multiplex PCR, the TCRdb table keeps only in-frame clones and is missing some. V and J calls and clone size are as listed in that table; D and trimming were resolved from the DNA. The data contain about 44,000 clones, approximately 88% of them singletons. CDR1 is MNHEY and CDR2 is SMNVEV in the germline V gene (reference sequence). Losses at the gene ends were 4 bases for V and 3 bases for J; bases not matched to a gene: 11. The length of the CDR3 is 16 residues.

The sequencing sample was made of peripheral blood. V and J are TRBV27 and TRBJ1-2, with 7 bases fitting TRBD1. This TCR was recovered from a woman between 40 and 50 years old with acute or convalescent COVID-19. The CDR3: CASSSRRPTGYYGYTF. The DNA for the CDR3 is TGTGCCAGCAGTTCCCGGCGCCCGACAGGGTACTATGGCTACACCTTC.